Below, one T cell receptor (beta chain) is given with its context. Its antigen remains unknown. An end of the junction does not agree with germline; a read error may underlie this. This sample was included in a study of shared clonotypes between healthy human individuals. Study details: Participating donors consisted of a couple of women and a few men aged 18 to 49. Whole-study results and caveats: Collection of samples was limited to blood; tissue repertoires likely differ.

CDR1 SNHLY and CDR2 FYNNEI come from the germline V gene. The CDR3 sequence is 15 residues long. The test was conducted at deep level. In the source study's methods: Junction-only sequences without quality scores were provided by ImmunoSEQ, so filtering was different. Produced via immunoSEQ multiplex PCR; TCRdb's table is partial and in-frame only. V, J and clone size reflect that table, while D and trimming were determined from the DNA. This table has about 560,000 clones, around 81% appearing once. V usage is TRBV2 and J usage is TRBJ1-5, with D unclear. The source is a woman between 40 and 50 years old in good health. Some clones in this sample may be carry-over from other donors' samples. Sequenced: PBMCs. CDR3 DNA: TGTGCCAACAGTAGACTCGACGGAAAGAATCAGCCCCAGCATTTT. Its protein is CANSRLDGKNQPQHF.